These 24 T cell receptor beta chains came from one sample sequenced in a study of blood T cell repertoires in COVID-19. TCRdb's table, derived via immunoSEQ multiplex PCR, lists solely in-frame clones and lacks some. The table has roughly 250,000 clones, more than 70% seen once. The material sequenced was PBMCs or T cells enriched from blood (not recorded which). These receptors came from a woman between 40 and 50 years old with acute COVID-19.

The V and J genes are TRBV28 and TRBJ1-2, with 8 bases aligning to TRBD1. Germline assignment: CDR1 MDHEN and CDR2 SYDVKM. V was clipped by 5 bases and J by 6 bases; unmatched bases: 11. CDR3 length equals 15 residues. For the CDR3, the DNA is TGTGCCAGCAGTCCAAGGGACAGGCTCTACCATGGCTACACCTTC. It is translated as CASSPRDRLYHGYTF.

This chain links TRBV6-1 with TRBJ2-7; 8 bases match TRBD1. CDR3 size: 18 residues. The junction had 12 bases not matched to a gene; V was cut back by 1 base and J by 1 base. Germline CDR1 is MNHNS and CDR2 is SASEGT. The CDR3 DNA is TGTGCCAGCAGTGAAGTAGGCAGGGGGCGCCAGGGGTCCTACGAGCAGTACGTC. It codes for CASSEVGRGRQGSYEQYV.

The V call is TRBV5-6, the J call TRBJ2-1, with 11 bases that match TRBD1. The CDR3 extends over 17 amino acids. Germline-derived CDR1 and CDR2 are SGHDT and YYEEEE. J lost 4 bases, V lost 1 base, and 7 bases had no gene match. CDR3 in DNA: TGTGCCAGCAGCTTGCCGTTTGGGACAGGGGGTTACAATGAGCAGTTCTTC. It is translated as CASSLPFGTGGYNEQFF.

This chain uses TRBV24-1 with TRBJ2-5, with D possibly being TRBD2 (5 bases). The CDR3 extends over 14 amino acids. From germline, CDR1 is KGHDR and CDR2 SFDVKD. V was clipped by 6 bases and J by 1 base, with 11 bases between them. The CDR3 region has the DNA TGTGCCACCAGTCGTACGGGAACCCAAGAGACCCAGTACTTC. This sequence encodes CATSRTGTQETQYF.

This chain links TRBV28 with TRBJ1-5, with D unclear. Between the trimmed V and J ends, which lost 2 bases and 6 bases, there was a span of 11 bases. This CDR3 is built from 14 residues. In germline, CDR1 is MDHEN, CDR2 SYDVKM. The DNA of the CDR3 is TGTGCCAGCAGTTTAATGGTTAGACTTCAGCCCCAGCATTTT. Its translation is CASSLMVRLQPQHF.

The chain carries TRBV28 and TRBJ2-1; 15 positions match TRBD2. This CDR3 is 19 amino acids long. The germline V gene encodes CDR1 MDHEN and CDR2 SYDVKM. J lost 6 bases, V lost 5 bases, and 14 bases had no gene match. CDR3 nucleotide sequence: TGTGCCAGCAGTCCCCGGGGACTAGCGGGAGGCCAATCAAGCAATGAGCAGTTCTTC. Translated, it gives CASSPRGLAGGQSSNEQFF.

The chain recombines TRBV11-2 with TRBJ2-1; possible D gene TRBD2, 6 bases. Trimming cost V 3 bases and J 9 bases, with 12 bases left between them. The germline CDR1 and CDR2 sequences are SGHAT and FQNNGV. This CDR3 is built from 13 residues. The CDR3: CASSFSPGGEQFF. The CDR3, as DNA: TGTGCCAGCAGCTTCTCCCCCGGGGGTGAGCAGTTCTTC.

The chain is built from TRBV5-1 and TRBJ2-1; 7 bases are a match to TRBD2. The J segment lost 0 bases and the V segment lost 4 bases, leaving 7 bases of the junction unmatched. This CDR3 has 16 residues. The germline V gene encodes CDR1 SGHRS and CDR2 YFSETQ. The chain's CDR3 is CASSGEGTTSYNEQFF. CDR3 in DNA: TGCGCCAGCAGCGGCGAGGGGACTACCTCCTACAATGAGCAGTTCTTC.

This chain links TRBV28 with TRBJ1-1, with D perhaps TRBD1 (5 bases). The germline V and J ends were trimmed by 10 bases and 1 base, with 16 bases remaining between them. Germline-derived CDR1 and CDR2 are MDHEN and SYDVKM. The CDR3 is 14 amino acids. This CDR3 reads CAIDGGVGNTEAFF. Written as DNA, the CDR3 is TGTGCCATCGACGGGGGGGTTGGGAACACTGAAGCTTTCTTT.

This clone has a single count. V gene TRBV5-1 combines with J gene TRBJ2-7; 8 nucleotides align to TRBD2. Trimming removed 0 bases from V and 4 bases from J; junction bases left unmatched: 9. Germline V CDR1 and CDR2: SGHRS, YFSETQ. There are 16 residues in the CDR3. This chain's CDR3 is CASSLVVSGTGYEQYF. The CDR3 DNA reads TGCGCCAGCAGCTTGGTGGTTAGCGGGACCGGGTACGAGCAGTACTTC.

The chain has TRBV9 and TRBJ2-3; D is possibly TRBD1 (6 bases). The CDR3 runs 17 residues. Germline V gene data show CDR1 as SGDLS and CDR2 as YYNGEE. V was trimmed by 4 bases and J by 0 bases, leaving 18 bases between them. The CDR3 region has the DNA TGTGCCAGCAGCCCCTCAGGGGTAAGAGGAAGCACAGATACGCAGTATTTT. It specifies CASSPSGVRGSTDTQYF.

The gene calls are TRBV7-9 and TRBJ1-4; TRBD1 is a possible D gene (5 bases). The CDR3 has 14 residues. V shed 8 bases and J shed 4 bases, with 14 bases lying between them. Germline CDR1 reads SEHNR; CDR2 reads FQNEAQ (reference sequence). In DNA, the CDR3 is TGTGCCAGCTCCTCCCGACAGAGTAATGAAAAACTGTTTTTT. Its translation is CASSSRQSNEKLFF.

The chain combines TRBV25-1 with TRBJ1-1; TRBD1 is a possible D gene (6 bases). This CDR3 has 12 amino acids. Germline CDR1 is MGHDK and CDR2 is SYGVNS. Between the trimmed V and J ends, which lost 1 base and 8 bases, there was a span of 8 bases. CDR3 DNA: TGTGCCAGCAGTGAATTTACAGGGGAAGCTTTCTTT. This sequence encodes CASSEFTGEAFF.

This chain connects TRBV29-1 to TRBJ1-2; 7 nucleotides align to TRBD1. V lost 7 bases and J lost 4; bases outside the gene matches: 9. Germline CDR1 reads SQVTM; CDR2 reads ANQGSEA. This CDR3 contains 13 residues. The CDR3 loop is CSAIQGPFYGYTF. For the CDR3, the DNA is TGCAGCGCAATACAGGGGCCCTTCTATGGCTACACCTTC.

This rearrangement joins TRBV18 to TRBJ1-1; D unresolved. The CDR3 loop spans 15 amino acids. The V end was cut by 5 bases, the J end by 0 bases, with 13 bases between. CDR1 and CDR2 from the germline V gene are KGHSH and LQKENI. CDR3 sequence (DNA): TGTGCCAGCTCATTAGGCAGCGGAATGAACACTGAAGCTTTCTTT. Protein sequence: CASSLGSGMNTEAFF.

The V and J genes are TRBV9 and TRBJ1-1; a possible D gene is TRBD1 (5 bases). There are 14 residues in the CDR3. Looked up from germline, CDR1 is SGDLS and CDR2 is YYNGEE. Trimming took 0 bases from V and 4 from J, leaving 10 bases between them. CDR3 protein: CASSVDGGGTEAFF. For the CDR3, the DNA is TGTGCCAGCAGCGTAGACGGGGGAGGCACTGAAGCTTTCTTT.

This chain joins TRBV5-4 and TRBJ2-5, with 8 bases identical to TRBD1. Germline assignment: CDR1 SGHNT and CDR2 YYREEE (reference sequence). The CDR3 has 16 residues. The V and J ends lost 0 bases and 4 bases, in that order; junction bases with no gene match: 8. CDR3 DNA: TGTGCCAGCAGCTTGGCCGGCAGGGGGCGTGGAGAGACCCAGTACTTC. This sequence encodes CASSLAGRGRGETQYF.

A single count supports this clone. The CDR3 DNA sequence: TGCGCCAGCAGCTCAACCTATGAGGGCTATGGCTACACCTTC. Its protein product is CASSSTYEGYGYTF. This chain uses TRBV5-1 with TRBJ1-2, with D unresolved. CDR3 size: 14 residues. From germline, CDR1 is SGHRS and CDR2 YFSETQ. Trimming took off 3 bases at V and 4 bases at J, with 13 bases between the two ends. Full variable domain (outside the CDR3, taken from reference TRBV5-1 and TRBJ1-2): KAGVTQTPRYLIKTRGQQVTLSCSPISGHRSVSWYQQTPGQGLQFLFEYFSETQRNKGNFPGRFSGRQFSNSRSEMNVSTLELGDSALYLCASSSTYEGYGYTFGSGTRLTVV.

The rearrangement uses TRBV19 and TRBJ2-3; D not resolved. V lost 3 bases to trimming and J lost 4 bases, with 5 bases between them. The germline V gene has CDR1 LNHDA and CDR2 SQIVND (reference sequence). The CDR3 loop spans 12 amino acids. The CDR3 DNA is TGTGCCAGTAGTATTGTCGCAGATACGCAGTATTTT. The encoded protein is CASSIVADTQYF.

This chain links TRBV18 with TRBJ2-2, with 11 nucleotides matching TRBD1. The V and J ends lost 6 bases and 6 bases, in that order; junction bases with no gene match: 9. The CDR3 length is 16 residues. The germline V gene has CDR1 KGHSH and CDR2 LQKENI. CDR3 region: CASSPMDRGRSGELFF. The CDR3 bases are TGTGCCAGCTCGCCAATGGACAGGGGGCGGTCCGGGGAGCTGTTTTTT.

The gene calls are TRBV10-3 and TRBJ1-1, with a tentative D call TRBD1 (6 bases). This CDR3 is built from 21 residues. V was cut by 0 bases and J by 3 bases, with 29 bases left in between. The germline CDR1 and CDR2 sequences are ENHRY and SYGVKD. CDR3 nucleotide sequence: TGTGCCATCAGTGAGTCGGATAGGGTTGGGCAGGGGAACAGTAAGGACACTGAAGCTTTCTTT. Encoded protein: CAISESDRVGQGNSKDTEAFF.

V usage is TRBV4-2 and J usage is TRBJ1-3, with D possibly matching TRBD1 (5 bases). Looked up from germline, CDR1 is LGHNA and CDR2 is YNFKEQ. V was clipped by 1 base and J by 4 bases, with 20 bases between them. There are 18 residues in the CDR3. The CDR3 is CASSQVPIGRGSGNTIYF. CDR3 sequence (DNA): TGTGCCAGCAGCCAAGTCCCTATCGGAAGGGGATCCGGAAACACCATATATTTT.

V is TRBV7-9 and J is TRBJ2-3, with D possibly TRBD2 on 5 matching bases. Germline CDR1 and CDR2: SEHNR and FQNEAQ (reference sequence). This CDR3 region has 12 residues. Deletions cut 5 bases from V and 6 bases from J, with 9 bases between. The CDR3 coding sequence is TGTGCCAGCAGCGGAAGAGGGGATACGCAGTATTTT. It yields the protein CASSGRGDTQYF.

This chain links TRBV20-1 with TRBJ1-4; 8 positions agree with TRBD1. Germline loops: CDR1 DFQATT, CDR2 SNEGSKA (reference sequence). The CDR3 consists of 11 residues. The ends lost 6 bases at V and 11 bases at J; junction bases unmatched: 5. CDR3 protein: CSAVGQVKLFF. The CDR3 region has the DNA TGCAGTGCAGTGGGACAGGTTAAACTGTTTTTT.